This TCR beta chain was sequenced for a study of shared clonotypes between healthy human individuals. Study outcomes and limitations: Non-shared clonotypes were found to have lower generation probabilities than the clonotypes that were shared by all four of the sorted-subset donors.

This CDR3 region has 15 residues. The V gene's germline CDR1 is SGHTA and CDR2 FQGNSA. V shed 1 base and J shed 8 bases, with 15 bases lying between them. Clones were read by immunoSEQ multiplex PCR, and TCRdb kept only the in-frame ones, dropping some. Of roughly 700,000 clones detected, under 80% appear once; the ten largest clones hold approximately 1.8%. In regard to this clone: The antigen is not known.

The TCR sequence derives from a young woman in good health. The material sequenced was memory CD4+ T cells sorted from blood. The sample's subset: CD45RA-negative fraction. The genes are TRBV7-2 and TRBJ2-1; possibly TRBD2 for D (6 bases). The CDR3 DNA is TGTGCCAGCAGCTTAGGCGGGGCCCCAAACGATGAGCAGTTCTTC. It specifies CASSLGGAPNDEQFF.